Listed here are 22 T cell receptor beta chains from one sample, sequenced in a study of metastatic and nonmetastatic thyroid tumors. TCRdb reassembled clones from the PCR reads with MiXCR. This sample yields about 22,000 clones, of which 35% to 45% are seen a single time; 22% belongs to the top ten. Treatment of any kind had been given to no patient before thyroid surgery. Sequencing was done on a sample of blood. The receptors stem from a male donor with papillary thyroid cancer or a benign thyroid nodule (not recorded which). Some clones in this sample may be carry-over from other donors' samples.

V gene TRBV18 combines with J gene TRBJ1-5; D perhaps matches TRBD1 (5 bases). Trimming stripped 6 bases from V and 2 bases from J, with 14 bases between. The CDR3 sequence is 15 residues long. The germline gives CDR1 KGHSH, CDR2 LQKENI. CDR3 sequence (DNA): TGTGCCAGCTCCCCCCTTGAGGGGCGCAATCAGCCCCAGCATTTT. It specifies CASSPLEGRNQPQHF.

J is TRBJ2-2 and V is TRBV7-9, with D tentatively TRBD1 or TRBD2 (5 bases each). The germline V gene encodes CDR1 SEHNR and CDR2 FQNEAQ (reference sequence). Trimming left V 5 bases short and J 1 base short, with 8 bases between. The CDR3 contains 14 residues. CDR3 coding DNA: TGTGCCAGCAGCAGAGGGGAGAACACCGGGGAGCTGTTTTTT. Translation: CASSRGENTGELFF.

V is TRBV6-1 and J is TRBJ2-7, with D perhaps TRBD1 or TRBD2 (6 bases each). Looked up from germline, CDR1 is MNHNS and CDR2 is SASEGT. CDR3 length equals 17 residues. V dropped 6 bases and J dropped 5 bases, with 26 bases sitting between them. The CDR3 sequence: CASRALGGGGFTDEQYF. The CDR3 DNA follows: TGTGCCAGCAGAGCACTAGGGGGAGGTGGGTTCACGGACGAGCAGTACTTC.

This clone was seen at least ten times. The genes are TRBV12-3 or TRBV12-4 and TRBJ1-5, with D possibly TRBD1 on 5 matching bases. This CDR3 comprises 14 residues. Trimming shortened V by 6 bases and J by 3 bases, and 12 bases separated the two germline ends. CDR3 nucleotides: TGTGCCAGCAGGACCTCGGGGCCCAATCAGCCCCAGCATTTT. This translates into CASRTSGPNQPQHF.

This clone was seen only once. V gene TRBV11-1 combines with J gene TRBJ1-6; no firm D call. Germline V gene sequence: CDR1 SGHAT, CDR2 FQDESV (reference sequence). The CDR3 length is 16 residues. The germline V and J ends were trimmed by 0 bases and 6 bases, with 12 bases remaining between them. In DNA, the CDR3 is TGTGCCAGCAGCTTAGCAGGGTTGGGCGCTAATTCACCCCTCCACTTT. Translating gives CASSLAGLGANSPLHF.

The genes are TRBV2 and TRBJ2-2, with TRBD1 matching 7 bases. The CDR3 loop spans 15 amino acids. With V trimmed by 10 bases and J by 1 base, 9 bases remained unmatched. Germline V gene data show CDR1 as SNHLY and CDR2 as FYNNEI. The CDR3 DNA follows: TGTGCCACAGCACAGGGGAGCGGGAACACCGGGGAGCTGTTTTTT. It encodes CATAQGSGNTGELFF.

The chain's CDR3 is CASSRGSAGEQYF. The CDR3 DNA follows: TGTGCCAGCAGCAGAGGTAGTGCAGGCGAGCAGTACTTC. The rearrangement links TRBV7-6 to TRBJ2-7; D unresolved. Trimming took 5 bases from V and 6 from J, leaving 14 bases between them. This CDR3 contains 13 residues. Germline lookup yields CDR1 SGHVS and CDR2 FNYEAQ.

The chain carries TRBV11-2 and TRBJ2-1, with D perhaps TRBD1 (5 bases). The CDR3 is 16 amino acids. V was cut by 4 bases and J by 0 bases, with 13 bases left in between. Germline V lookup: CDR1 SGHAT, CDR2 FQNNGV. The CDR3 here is CASSSSDRSSYNEQFF. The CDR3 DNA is TGTGCCAGCAGCTCCTCCGACAGAAGCTCCTACAATGAGCAGTTCTTC. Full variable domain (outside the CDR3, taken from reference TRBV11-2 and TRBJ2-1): EAGVAQSPRYKIIEKRQSVAFWCNPISGHATLYWYQQILGQGPKLLIQFQNNGVVDDSQLPKDRFSAERLKGVDSTLKIQPAKLEDSAVYLCASSSSDRSSYNEQFFGPGTRLTVL.

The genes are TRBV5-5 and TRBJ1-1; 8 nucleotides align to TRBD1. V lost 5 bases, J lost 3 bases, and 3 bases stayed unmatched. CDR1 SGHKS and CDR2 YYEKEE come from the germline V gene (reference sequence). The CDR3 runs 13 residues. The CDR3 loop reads CASRSDRDTEAFF. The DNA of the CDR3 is TGTGCCAGCAGATCGGACAGGGACACTGAAGCTTTCTTT.

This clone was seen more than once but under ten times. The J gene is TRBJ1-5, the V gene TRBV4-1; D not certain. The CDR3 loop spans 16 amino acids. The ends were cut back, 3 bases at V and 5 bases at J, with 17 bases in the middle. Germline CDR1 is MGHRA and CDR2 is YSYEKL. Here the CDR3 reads CASSQGRAYGDQPQHF. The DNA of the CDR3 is TGCGCCAGCAGCCAGGGCCGGGCCTACGGGGATCAGCCCCAGCATTTT.

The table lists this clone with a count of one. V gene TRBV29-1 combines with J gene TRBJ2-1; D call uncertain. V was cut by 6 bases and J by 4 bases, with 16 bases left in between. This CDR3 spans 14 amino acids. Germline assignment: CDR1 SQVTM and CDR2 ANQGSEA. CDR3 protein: CSVPSRVAYNEQFF. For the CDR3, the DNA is TGCAGCGTACCCAGCCGCGTGGCATACAATGAGCAGTTCTTC.

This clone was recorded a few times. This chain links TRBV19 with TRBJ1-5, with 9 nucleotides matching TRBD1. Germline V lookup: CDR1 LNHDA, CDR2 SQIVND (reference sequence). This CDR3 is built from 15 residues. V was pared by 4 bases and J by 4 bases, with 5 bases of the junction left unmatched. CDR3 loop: CASSKTGGGNQPQHF. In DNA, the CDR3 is TGTGCCAGTAGTAAGACAGGGGGAGGTAATCAGCCCCAGCATTTT.

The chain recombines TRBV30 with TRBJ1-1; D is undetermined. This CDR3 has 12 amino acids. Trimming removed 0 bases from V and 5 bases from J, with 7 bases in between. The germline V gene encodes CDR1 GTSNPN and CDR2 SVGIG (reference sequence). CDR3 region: CAWSVFFTEAFF. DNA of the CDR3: TGTGCCTGGAGTGTATTCTTTACTGAAGCTTTCTTT.

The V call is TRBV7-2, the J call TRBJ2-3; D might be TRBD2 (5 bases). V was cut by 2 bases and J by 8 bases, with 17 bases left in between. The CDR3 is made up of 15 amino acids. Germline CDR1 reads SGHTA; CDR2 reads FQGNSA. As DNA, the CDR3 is TGTGCCAGCAGCTTACGGTTAGCGCAGGCCAGTACGCAGTATTTT. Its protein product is CASSLRLAQASTQYF.

The CDR3 DNA reads TGTGCCAGCAGCTTGGGGAAATACAATGAGCAGTTCTTC. This encodes CASSLGKYNEQFF. The chain carries TRBV7-2 and TRBJ2-1; D gene unclear. The length of the CDR3 is 13 residues. Trimming took 3 bases from V and 4 from J, leaving 7 bases between them. The V gene's germline CDR1 is SGHTA and CDR2 FQGNSA.

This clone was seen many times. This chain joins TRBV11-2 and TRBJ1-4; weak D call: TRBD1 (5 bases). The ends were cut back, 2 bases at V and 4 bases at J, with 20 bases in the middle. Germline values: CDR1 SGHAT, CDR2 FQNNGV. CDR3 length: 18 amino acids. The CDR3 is CASSLRPIGTASNEKLFF. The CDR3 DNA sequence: TGTGCCAGCAGCTTAAGGCCGATTGGGACCGCTAGTAATGAAAAACTGTTTTTT.

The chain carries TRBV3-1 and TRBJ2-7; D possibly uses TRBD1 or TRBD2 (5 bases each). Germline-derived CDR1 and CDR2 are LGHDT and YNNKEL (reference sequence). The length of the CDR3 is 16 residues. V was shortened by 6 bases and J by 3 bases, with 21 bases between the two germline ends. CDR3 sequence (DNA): TGTGCCAGCAGTGCAACGGAGGCAGGGACCCTCTACGAGCAGTACTTC. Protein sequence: CASSATEAGTLYEQYF.

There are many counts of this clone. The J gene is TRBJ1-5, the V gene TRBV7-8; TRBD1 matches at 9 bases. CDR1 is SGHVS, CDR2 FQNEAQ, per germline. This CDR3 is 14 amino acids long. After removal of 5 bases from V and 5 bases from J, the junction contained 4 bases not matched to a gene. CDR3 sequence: CASSARTGDQPQHF. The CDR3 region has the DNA TGTGCCAGCAGCGCAAGGACAGGGGATCAGCCCCAGCATTTT.

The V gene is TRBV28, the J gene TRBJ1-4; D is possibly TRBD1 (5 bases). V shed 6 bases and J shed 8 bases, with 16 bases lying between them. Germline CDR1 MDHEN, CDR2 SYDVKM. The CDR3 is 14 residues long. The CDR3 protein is CASSGDGEGEKLFF. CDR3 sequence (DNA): TGTGCCAGCAGCGGGGACGGGGAGGGAGAAAAACTGTTTTTT.

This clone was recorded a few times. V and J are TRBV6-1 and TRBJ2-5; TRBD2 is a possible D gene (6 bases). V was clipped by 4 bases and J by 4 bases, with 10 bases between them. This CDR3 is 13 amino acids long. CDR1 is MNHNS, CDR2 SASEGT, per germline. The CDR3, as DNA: TGTGCCAGCAGTGGACGGGGAGGAGAGACCCAGTACTTC. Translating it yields CASSGRGGETQYF.

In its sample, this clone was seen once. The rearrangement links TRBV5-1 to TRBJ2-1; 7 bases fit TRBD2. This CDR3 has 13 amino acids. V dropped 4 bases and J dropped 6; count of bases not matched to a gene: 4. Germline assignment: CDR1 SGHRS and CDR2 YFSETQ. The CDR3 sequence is CASSETSTNEQFF. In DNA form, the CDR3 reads TGCGCCAGCAGCGAGACTAGCACCAATGAGCAGTTCTTC.

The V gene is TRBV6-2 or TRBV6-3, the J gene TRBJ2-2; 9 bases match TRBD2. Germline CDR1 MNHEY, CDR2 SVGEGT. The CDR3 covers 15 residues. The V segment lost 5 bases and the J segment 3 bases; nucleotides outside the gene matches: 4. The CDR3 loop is CASSPASGDTGELFF. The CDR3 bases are TGTGCCAGCAGTCCCGCTAGCGGGGACACCGGGGAGCTGTTTTTT.